This is a list of T cell receptor beta chains from one sample in a study of OX40 agonist ivuxolimab in advanced cancers. Profiling relied on immunoSEQ multiplex PCR, and the TCRdb table lists in-frame clones only, not all of them. The sample holds 55,000 to 80,000 clones, about 89% seen once. The sample in question was CD4+ or CD8+ T cells sorted from blood, obtained in a trial of the OX40 agonist ivuxolimab. The receptors were gathered from an adult with an advanced solid tumor such as melanoma, head and neck, liver or kidney cancer. The CDR3 runs from the conserved cysteine through the conserved F or W. Each record gives: D gene, V gene, clone size, J gene, CDR3 protein, CDR3 DNA. A D gene is named only where the DNA matches it firmly. Only part of the rows carry a size: once, few, many, or a class if the clone is expanded.

TRBD1,TRBV15,NA,TRBJ1-4,CATSPTTGVGKLFF,TGTGCCACCAGCCCGACCACAGGGGTGGGAAAACTGTTTTTT
NA,TRBV7-9,NA,TRBJ2-1,CASSPPDNEQFF,TGTGCCAGCAGCCCCCCTGACAATGAGCAGTTCTTC
NA,TRBV5-4,once,TRBJ2-6,CASSLNSPGANVLTF,TGTGCCAGCAGCTTGAATAGCCCTGGGGCCAACGTCCTGACTTTC
NA,TRBV6-5,NA,TRBJ2-3,CASSYTDRYTDTQYF,TGTGCCAGCAGTTACACGGACAGATACACAGATACGCAGTATTTT
NA,TRBV6-6,NA,TRBJ1-3,CASSYSPSTGNTIYF,TGTGCCAGCAGTTACTCGCCGTCAACCGGAAACACCATATATTTT
NA,TRBV7-9,NA,TRBJ2-7,CASSPRELSYEQYF,TGTGCCAGCAGCCCCCGGGAGCTATCCTACGAGCAGTACTTC
TRBD1,TRBV18,NA,TRBJ1-1,CASSRRTGGLGEAFF,TGTGCCAGCTCACGACGGACAGGAGGGTTGGGTGAAGCTTTCTTT
TRBD1,TRBV27,NA,TRBJ1-1,CASSFFGTGGFSTEAFF,TGTGCCAGCAGTTTTTTCGGGACAGGGGGCTTTAGCACTGAAGCTTTCTTT
NA,TRBV7-2,NA,TRBJ1-4,CASSLGGNNEKLFF,TGTGCCAGCAGCTTAGGGGGGAACAATGAAAAACTGTTTTTT
NA,TRBV9,NA,TRBJ2-2,CASSGRANTGELFF,TGTGCCAGCAGCGGGAGGGCGAACACCGGGGAGCTGTTTTTT
NA,TRBV6-1,NA,TRBJ1-1,CASSIAGSAFF,TGTGCCAGCAGTATCGCAGGCTCGGCTTTCTTT
TRBD1,TRBV19,NA,TRBJ1-2,CASSPSPGQGQFHTF,TGTGCCAGTAGTCCCAGCCCGGGACAGGGGCAATTTCACACCTTC
TRBD2,TRBV6-1,NA,TRBJ2-1,CATRPGGTYNEQFF,TGTGCCACCCGGCCGGGAGGAACCTACAATGAGCAGTTCTTC
TRBD2,TRBV5-1,NA,TRBJ2-5,CASSYGTSGTGEETQYF,TGCGCCAGCAGCTACGGGACTAGCGGTACTGGGGAAGAGACCCAGTACTTC